The 19 T cell receptor beta chains below come from one sample, sequenced in a study of T cell changes during pregnancy in multiple sclerosis. Assay: immunoSEQ multiplex PCR; the TCRdb copy retains only in-frame clones and omits some. The table includes roughly 52,000 clones, roughly 92% detected once. Sequences were derived from CD8+ T cells from peripheral blood mononuclear cells, sampled before pregnancy. The receptors shown here come from a female donor with multiple sclerosis, enrolled in a pregnancy study.

The chain carries TRBV9 and TRBJ1-1; D is possibly TRBD1 (6 bases). CDR3 length: 15 amino acids. Trimming cost V 4 bases and J 10 bases, with 23 bases left between them. Germline loops: CDR1 SGDLS, CDR2 YYNGEE. The chain's CDR3 is CASSSLDPTGPGAFF. The DNA for the CDR3 is TGTGCCAGCAGCTCCCTGGACCCCACAGGGCCGGGAGCTTTCTTT.

The chain recombines TRBV7-6 with TRBJ2-1, with 10 bases matching TRBD2. With V trimmed by 8 bases and J by 7 bases, 8 bases remained unmatched. This CDR3 contains 14 residues. Germline CDR1 reads SGHVS; CDR2 reads FNYEAQ. CDR3 sequence: CASGPSGRRNEQFF. CDR3 coding DNA: TGTGCCAGCGGCCCTAGCGGGAGACGGAATGAGCAGTTCTTC.

J is TRBJ2-6 and V is TRBV13, with a tentative D call TRBD1 (5 bases). The CDR3 spans 15 residues. V lost 5 bases and J 8 bases, leaving 16 bases between the germline ends. Germline V lookup: CDR1 PRHDT, CDR2 FYEKMQ (reference sequence). CDR3 nucleotide sequence: TGTGCCAGCAGCAAGCTAGGGGATGTGACCAACGTCCTGACTTTC. This encodes CASSKLGDVTNVLTF. Full variable domain (missing parts from reference TRBV13 and TRBJ2-6): AAGVIQSPRHLIKEKRETATLKCYPIPRHDTVYWYQQGPGQDPQFLISFYEKMQSDKGSIPDRFSAQQFSDYHSELNMSSLELGDSALYFCASSKLGDVTNVLTFGAGSRLTVL.

This chain connects TRBV7-8 to TRBJ2-3; 9 bases match TRBD2. Trimming removed 2 bases from V and 5 bases from J; junction bases left unmatched: 8. This CDR3 is 16 amino acids long. Germline CDR1 SGHVS, CDR2 FQNEAQ. The CDR3 DNA sequence: TGTGCCAGCAGCTTAAATGCGGGAGGGCTGGGAGATACGCAGTATTTT. This translates into CASSLNAGGLGDTQYF. Full variable domain (outside the CDR3, taken from reference TRBV7-8 and TRBJ2-3): GAGVSQSPRYKVAKRGQDVALRCDPISGHVSLFWYQQALGQGPEFLTYFQNEAQLDKSGLPSDRFFAERPEGSVSTLKIQRTQQEDSAVYLCASSLNAGGLGDTQYFGPGTRLTVL.

The CDR3 sequence is CSAGESGANVLTF. The CDR3 nucleotides read TGCAGCGCAGGGGAGTCTGGGGCCAACGTCCTGACTTTC. The gene calls are TRBV29-1 and TRBJ2-6; D may be TRBD1 (6 bases). V lost 7 bases to trimming and J lost 1 base, with 8 bases between them. In germline, CDR1 is SQVTM, CDR2 ANQGSEA. This CDR3 has 13 amino acids.

V usage is TRBV2 and J usage is TRBJ2-1; 10 bases match TRBD1. Germline CDR1 SNHLY, CDR2 FYNNEI. The CDR3 has 14 amino acids. The ends lost 8 bases at V and 9 bases at J; junction bases unmatched: 10. The CDR3 bases are TGTGCCAGCTTTGAGGGACAGGGGACTGTTGAGCAGTTCTTC. Its protein product is CASFEGQGTVEQFF.

J is TRBJ1-1 and V is TRBV15; no reliable D call. The CDR3 is 15 amino acids. Germline V CDR1 and CDR2: LNHNV, YYDKDF (reference sequence). The V end was cut by 4 bases, the J end by 3 bases, with 15 bases between. This chain's CDR3 is CATSNGRGIHTEAFF. CDR3 DNA: TGTGCCACCAGCAATGGTCGCGGGATCCACACTGAAGCTTTCTTT.

The V gene is TRBV19, the J gene TRBJ2-3; TRBD2 aligns across 10 bases. The CDR3 has 17 residues. Germline CDR1 LNHDA, CDR2 SQIVND (reference sequence). The trim removed 3 bases at V and 5 bases at J, leaving 11 bases unmatched. CDR3: CASSIRLAGAQGDTQYF. As DNA, the CDR3 is TGTGCCAGTAGTATTAGGCTAGCGGGAGCCCAAGGAGATACGCAGTATTTT.

The chain joins TRBV27 to TRBJ2-7; 12 nucleotides align to TRBD2. Losses at the gene ends were 5 bases for V and 6 bases for J; bases not matched to a gene: 5. The CDR3 is 14 residues long. Germline values: CDR1 MNHEY, CDR2 SMNVEV (reference sequence). Here the CDR3 reads CASSVLAGGFEQYF. CDR3 in DNA: TGTGCCAGCAGTGTACTAGCGGGAGGTTTCGAGCAGTACTTC.

This sequence joins TRBV27 and TRBJ1-1, with a possible D match to TRBD1 (6 bases). With 4 bases removed from V and 2 bases from J, the gap between germline ends came to 17 bases. Germline CDR1 is MNHEY and CDR2 is SMNVEV (reference sequence). The CDR3 runs to 16 residues. As DNA, the CDR3 is TGTGCCAGCAGTTCGCAAAACGGGGACACCAACACTGAAGCTTTCTTT. It specifies CASSSQNGDTNTEAFF.

The chain is built from TRBV4-1 and TRBJ1-5, with D hard to call. This CDR3 has 15 residues. CDR1 is MGHRA, CDR2 YSYEKL, per germline. The V end lost 0 bases, the J end lost 6 bases, and 12 bases lay between the germline ends. In nucleotides, the CDR3 is TGCGCCAGCAGCCAAGATATGACCGCGGGTCAGCCCCAGCATTTT. It codes for CASSQDMTAGQPQHF.

This clone was counted a single time. The rearrangement uses TRBV7-9 and TRBJ2-1, with D perhaps TRBD1 (6 bases). Germline loops: CDR1 SEHNR, CDR2 FQNEAQ (reference sequence). V lost 3 bases, J lost 4 bases, and 16 bases lay in between. The CDR3 is 16 residues long. The CDR3 spells CASSFSGQTGYNEQFF. DNA of the CDR3: TGTGCCAGCAGCTTTTCAGGACAGACAGGATACAATGAGCAGTTCTTC.

The CDR3, as DNA: TGCGCCAGCAGCCCGGGGACAGTATACTATGGCTACACCTTC. Its translation: CASSPGTVYYGYTF. V usage is TRBV4-3 and J usage is TRBJ1-2, with 7 bases aligning to TRBD1. Germline lookup yields CDR1 LGHNA and CDR2 YSLEER. V dropped 4 bases and J dropped 3; count of bases not matched to a gene: 5. The CDR3 extends over 14 amino acids.

The count of this clone is one. V usage is TRBV19 and J usage is TRBJ2-1; 10 bases are a match to TRBD1. J was trimmed by 8 bases and V by 8 bases; bases with no gene match: 12. Germline CDR1 reads LNHDA; CDR2 reads SQIVND (reference sequence). The CDR3 spans 15 residues. Written as DNA, the CDR3 is TGTGCCAGTCGCAATGCGGTGGGACAGGGGTATGAGCAGTTCTTC. The encoded protein is CASRNAVGQGYEQFF.

The genes are TRBV30 and TRBJ1-4, with 9 bases matching TRBD1. CDR1 and CDR2 (germline): GTSNPN, SVGIG (reference sequence). Trimming took 7 bases from V and 5 from J; bases not matched to a gene: 5. This CDR3 is built from 13 residues. The CDR3 reads CAFSGTGNEKLFF. In nucleotides, the CDR3 is TGTGCCTTCTCCGGGACAGGGAATGAAAAACTGTTTTTT.

V and J are TRBV18 and TRBJ2-3, with D possibly TRBD2 on 6 matching bases. V lost 2 bases and J lost 4, with 10 bases in between. The CDR3 is 14 amino acids. Germline V gene sequence: CDR1 KGHSH, CDR2 LQKENI. CDR3: CASSPKRAADTQYF. In DNA form, the CDR3 reads TGTGCCAGCTCACCAAAGCGGGCGGCAGATACGCAGTATTTT.

This chain connects TRBV6-4 to TRBJ2-3; 8 nucleotides match TRBD2. The CDR3 totals 14 residues. Trimming at V came to 5 bases and at J to 4 bases, leaving 5 bases not matched to a gene. Germline V gene lookup returns CDR1 MRHNA and CDR2 SNTAGT. CDR3 bases: TGTGCCAGCAGTAAAAGCGGGAGCGCAGATACGCAGTATTTT. Its translation: CASSKSGSADTQYF.

The gene calls are TRBV28 and TRBJ2-2, with 13 bases that match TRBD2. The CDR3 loop spans 17 amino acids. Germline values: CDR1 MDHEN, CDR2 SYDVKM. The V segment lost 3 bases and the J segment 7 bases; nucleotides outside the gene matches: 8. CDR3 region: CASSFWTSGRKGGELFF. The CDR3 region has the DNA TGTGCCAGCAGTTTTTGGACTAGCGGGAGAAAAGGCGGGGAGCTGTTTTTT.

V usage is TRBV5-1 and J usage is TRBJ2-7, with D possibly being TRBD2 (6 bases). The CDR3 consists of 16 residues. From germline, CDR1 is SGHRS and CDR2 YFSETQ. Trimming left V 0 bases short and J 0 bases short, with 13 bases between. The CDR3 DNA follows: TGCGCCAGCAGCTTGGAGTCGGGAGCCCGCTCCTACGAGCAGTACTTC. It specifies CASSLESGARSYEQYF. Drawing the rest from reference TRBV5-1 and TRBJ2-7, the complete variable domain is KAGVTQTPRYLIKTRGQQVTLSCSPISGHRSVSWYQQTPGQGLQFLFEYFSETQRNKGNFPGRFSGRQFSNSRSEMNVSTLELGDSALYLCASSLESGARSYEQYFGPGTRLTVT.